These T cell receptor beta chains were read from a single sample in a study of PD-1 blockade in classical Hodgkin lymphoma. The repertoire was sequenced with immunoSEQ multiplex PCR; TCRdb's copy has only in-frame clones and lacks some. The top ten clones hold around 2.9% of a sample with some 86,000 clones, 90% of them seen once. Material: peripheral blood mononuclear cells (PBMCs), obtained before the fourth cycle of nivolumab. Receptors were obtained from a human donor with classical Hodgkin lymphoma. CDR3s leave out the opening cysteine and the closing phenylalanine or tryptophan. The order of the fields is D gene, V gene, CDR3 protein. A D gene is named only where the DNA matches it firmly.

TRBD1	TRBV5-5	ASSMDRIYGYT
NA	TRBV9	ASSVGGTPSSNQPQH
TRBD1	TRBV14	ASSRRDSNGASTDTQY
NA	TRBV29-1	SVEEGSNEETQY
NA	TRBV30	AWSLGSYEQY
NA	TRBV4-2	ASSQEENLGNQPQH
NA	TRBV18	ASSPSGPGELF
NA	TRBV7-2	ASSPYYSRGWELF
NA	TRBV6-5	ASGQHALEAF
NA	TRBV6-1	ASSPQGFGQPQH
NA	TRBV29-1	SAHGRDNYGYT